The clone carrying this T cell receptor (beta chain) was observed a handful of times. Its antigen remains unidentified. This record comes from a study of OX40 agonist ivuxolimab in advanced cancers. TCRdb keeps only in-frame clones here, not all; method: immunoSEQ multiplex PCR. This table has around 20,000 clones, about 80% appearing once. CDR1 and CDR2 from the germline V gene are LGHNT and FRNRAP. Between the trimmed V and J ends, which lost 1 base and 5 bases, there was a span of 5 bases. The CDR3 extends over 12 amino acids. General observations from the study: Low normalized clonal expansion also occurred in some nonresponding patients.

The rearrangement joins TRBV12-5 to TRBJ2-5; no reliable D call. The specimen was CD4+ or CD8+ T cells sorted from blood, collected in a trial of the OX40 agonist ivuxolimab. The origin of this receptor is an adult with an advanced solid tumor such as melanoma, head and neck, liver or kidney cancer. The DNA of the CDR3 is TGTGCTAGTGGTTTGGGTTCGGAGACCCAGTACTTC. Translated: CASGLGSETQYF.